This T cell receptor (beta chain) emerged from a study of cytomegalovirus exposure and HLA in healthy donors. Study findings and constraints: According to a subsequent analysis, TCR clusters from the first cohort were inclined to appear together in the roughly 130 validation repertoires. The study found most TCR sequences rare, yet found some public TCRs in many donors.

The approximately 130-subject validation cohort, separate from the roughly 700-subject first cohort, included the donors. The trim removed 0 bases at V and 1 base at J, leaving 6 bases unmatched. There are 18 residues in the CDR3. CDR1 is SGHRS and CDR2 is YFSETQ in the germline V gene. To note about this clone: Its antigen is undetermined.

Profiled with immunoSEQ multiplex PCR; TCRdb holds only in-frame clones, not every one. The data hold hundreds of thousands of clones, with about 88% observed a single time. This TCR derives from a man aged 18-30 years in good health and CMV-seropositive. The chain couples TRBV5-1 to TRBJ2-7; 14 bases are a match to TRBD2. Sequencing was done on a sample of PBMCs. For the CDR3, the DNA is TGCGCCAGCAGCTTGGGTGGGACTAGCGGGGGCACTTCCTACGAGCAGTACTTC. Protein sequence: CASSLGGTSGGTSYEQYF.